Listed here are 17 T cell receptor beta chains from one sample, sequenced in a study of blood T cell repertoires in COVID-19. Measured with immunoSEQ multiplex PCR; TCRdb has only the in-frame clones, and not every one. The sample carries 200,000 to 250,000 clones, about four fifths recorded once. Sequenced sample: PBMCs or T cells enriched from blood (not recorded which). Receptor source: a woman aged 40 to 50 who had been exposed to COVID-19.

The rearrangement uses TRBV5-8 and TRBJ2-3; 9 nucleotides match TRBD1. The germline V gene encodes CDR1 SGHTS and CDR2 YDEGEE. Losses at the gene ends were 2 bases for V and 4 bases for J; bases not matched to a gene: 14. The CDR3 runs 18 residues. The CDR3 nucleotides read TGTGCCAGCAGCTTAGAGGACAGGGGTACAGCACGTTCAGATACGCAGTATTTT. It specifies CASSLEDRGTARSDTQYF.

V gene TRBV11-2 combines with J gene TRBJ1-2; 8 bases are a match to TRBD1. V lost 4 bases and J lost 4; bases outside the gene matches: 2. The CDR3 covers 13 residues. From germline, CDR1 is SGHAT and CDR2 FQNNGV. CDR3 amino acids: CASSSQGAYGYTF. The CDR3 nucleotides read TGTGCCAGCAGCTCGCAGGGGGCCTATGGCTACACCTTC.

This chain joins TRBV5-6 and TRBJ1-6, with TRBD1 matching over 7 bases. Per germline, CDR1 SGHDT and CDR2 YYEEEE. Trimming removed 3 bases from V and 5 bases from J; junction bases left unmatched: 2. There are 14 residues in the CDR3. The CDR3 here is CASSWDRHNSPLHF. For the CDR3, the DNA is TGTGCCAGCAGCTGGGACAGACATAATTCACCCCTCCACTTT.

Details on this clone: A much larger clonotype is one base distant, so this may be a read error. In DNA, the CDR3 is TGCGCCACCAGCCGCCGAGGGGGAGAACGCGCAGATACGCAGTATTTT. Amino acids: CATSRRGGERADTQYF. The rearrangement links TRBV4-3 to TRBJ2-3; a weak D match, TRBD1 (6 bases). CDR1 and CDR2 from the germline V gene are LGHNA and YSLEER. CDR3 length: 16 residues.

The chain joins TRBV28 to TRBJ1-1; 12 bases fit TRBD1. Germline lookup yields CDR1 MDHEN and CDR2 SYDVKM. The V segment lost 7 bases and the J segment 5 bases; nucleotides outside the gene matches: 5. The CDR3 extends over 14 amino acids. CDR3 sequence: CASTWDRGPTEAFF. CDR3 in DNA: TGTGCCAGCACCTGGGACAGGGGGCCAACTGAAGCTTTCTTT.

This chain joins TRBV4-3 and TRBJ2-7, with 10 bases aligning to TRBD1. CDR3 length: 15 amino acids. The V gene end was trimmed by 4 bases and the J gene end by 0 bases; junction bases not matched to a gene: 3. In germline, CDR1 is LGHNA, CDR2 YSLEER. CDR3 in amino acids: CASSLGTGASYEQYF. Written as DNA, the CDR3 is TGCGCCAGCAGCCTGGGGACAGGGGCCTCCTACGAGCAGTACTTC.

The CDR3: CASSETGTGPEKLFF. The DNA for the CDR3 is TGTGCCAGCAGCGAGACCGGGACAGGGCCTGAAAAACTGTTTTTT. The chain is built from TRBV14 and TRBJ1-4, with 9 bases matching TRBD1. CDR3 length: 15 amino acids. V was clipped by 5 bases and J by 7 bases; unmatched bases: 8. The V gene's germline CDR1 is SGHDN and CDR2 FVKESK.

On this clone: One end of the junction does not line up with germline, which may come from a read error. This rearrangement joins TRBV7-7 to TRBJ2-1; 8 positions agree with TRBD2. The germline gives CDR1 SSHAT, CDR2 FNYEAQ (reference sequence). The CDR3 sequence is 16 residues long. This chain's CDR3 is CASSLSPRGAWNEQFF. The CDR3 DNA sequence: TGTGCTAGCAGCTTATCCCCGCGGGGGGCTTGGAATGAGCAGTTCTTC. The full variable domain, its missing parts supplied by reference TRBV7-7 and TRBJ2-1, is GAGVSQSPRYKVTKRGQDVTLRCDPISSHATLYWYQQALGQGPEFLTYFNYEAQPDKSGLPSDRFSAERPEGSISTLTIQRTEQRDSAMYRCASSLSPRGAWNEQFFGPGTRLTVL.

This sequence joins TRBV5-8 and TRBJ1-3; D might be TRBD1 (6 bases). The CDR3 contains 15 residues. The ends were cut back, 4 bases at V and 2 bases at J, with 13 bases in the middle. Germline values: CDR1 SGHTS, CDR2 YDEGEE. This CDR3 reads CASSPYRGTGNTIYF. The DNA for the CDR3 is TGTGCCAGCAGCCCGTATAGGGGGACTGGAAACACCATATATTTT.

V usage is TRBV7-9 and J usage is TRBJ2-2, with 8 positions matching TRBD2. The CDR3 runs 14 residues. Trimming took 6 bases from V and 6 from J; bases not matched to a gene: 6. Germline V gene data show CDR1 as SEHNR and CDR2 as FQNEAQ (reference sequence). The chain's CDR3 is CASSGSGVAGELFF. CDR3 nucleotide sequence: TGTGCCAGCAGTGGTAGCGGGGTCGCCGGGGAGCTGTTTTTT.

Only one count was recorded for this clone. J is TRBJ2-3 and V is TRBV21-1; the D call in the table, TRBD2, was not verified against the DNA. TRBV21-1 is recorded as a pseudogene. This CDR3 spans 14 amino acids. In nucleotides, the CDR3 is TGTGCCAGCAGCGCCCGGGAGACCAAGGATACGCAGTATTTT. Translation: CASSARETKDTQYF.

This sequence joins TRBV5-1 and TRBJ1-6; D is perhaps TRBD1 (5 bases). The CDR3 is 14 residues long. Germline loops: CDR1 SGHRS, CDR2 YFSETQ. V was cut by 3 bases and J by 9 bases, with 13 bases left in between. As DNA, the CDR3 is TGCGCCAGCAGCTCCGCCACCGACAGTTCACCCCTCCACTTT. Encoded protein: CASSSATDSSPLHF.

The chain links TRBV4-2 to TRBJ2-3; 8 bases agree with TRBD2. The V and J ends lost 4 bases and 8 bases, in that order; junction bases with no gene match: 17. CDR3 length: 17 residues. Germline values: CDR1 LGHNA, CDR2 YNFKEQ. The CDR3 DNA is TGTGCCAGCAGCCCCCCCCCGGTGAGGACTAGCAAGAGTACGCAGTATTTT. Amino acids: CASSPPPVRTSKSTQYF.

The J gene is TRBJ2-3, the V gene TRBV6-5; D is unresolved. Germline V CDR1 and CDR2: MNHEY, SVGAGI. The CDR3 has 15 residues. Between the trimmed V and J ends, which lost 6 bases and 0 bases, there was a span of 13 bases. CDR3 region: CASSQMRSSTDTQYF. CDR3 nucleotides: TGTGCCAGCAGCCAAATGCGGTCTAGCACAGATACGCAGTATTTT.

V gene TRBV18 combines with J gene TRBJ1-4; a weak D match, TRBD1 (5 bases). This CDR3 contains 14 residues. Germline CDR1 is KGHSH and CDR2 is LQKENI. V lost 3 bases to trimming and J lost 5 bases, with 10 bases between them. Written as DNA, the CDR3 is TGTGCCAGCTCACCGACAGCGTTCAATGAAAAACTGTTTTTT. Protein product: CASSPTAFNEKLFF.

The chain carries TRBV7-9 and TRBJ1-5, with D unclear. Trimming took off 8 bases at V and 5 bases at J, with 13 bases between the two ends. Germline-derived CDR1 and CDR2 are SEHNR and FQNEAQ (reference sequence). This CDR3 comprises 13 residues. The CDR3 region is CASEGGTYQPQHF. In DNA form, the CDR3 reads TGTGCCAGCGAAGGCGGCACCTATCAGCCCCAGCATTTT. The full variable domain, rest sourced from reference TRBV7-9 and TRBJ1-5, is DTGVSQNPRHKITKRGQNVTFRCDPISEHNRLYWYRQTLGQGPEFLTYFQNEAQLEKSRLLSDRFSAERPKGSFSTLEIQRTEQGDSAMYLCASEGGTYQPQHFGDGTRLSIL.

In nucleotides, the CDR3 is TGTGCCAGCAGCTTATCCCAGGGCACGCCCCAGCATTTT. Protein: CASSLSQGTPQHF. The chain uses TRBV7-9 and TRBJ1-5, with D perhaps matching TRBD1 (5 bases). V lost 2 bases and J lost 9, with 11 bases in between. The germline V gene has CDR1 SEHNR and CDR2 FQNEAQ (reference sequence). The CDR3 has 13 residues.